The 13 T cell receptor beta chains below all came from one sample that was sequenced in a study of PD-1 blockade in classical Hodgkin lymphoma (dated by TCRdb to the early 2020s). The sample's time point, from its label and the paper: cycle 4 day 1 (C4D1), after more than 5 weeks of nivolumab. All trial patients had relapsed after autologous stem cell transplantation, with cohorts A, B and C differing in prior brentuximab vedotin exposure. Library creation used the immunoSEQ multiplex PCR assay. What TCRdb holds here is the immuneACCESS table cut down to in-frame rearrangements. Part of the clones is not present; checked against another copy, under half of the missing clones reflect an unresolved V gene, and the others are unexplained. The sample contains tens of thousands of clones, approximately 80% of them found a single time. In total, the top ten clones hold 15% to 20% of the sample. The material sequenced was peripheral blood mononuclear cells (PBMCs), taken before the fourth cycle of nivolumab. Source of these receptors: a human donor with classical Hodgkin lymphoma.

This clone was detected once. The genes are TRBV5-1 and TRBJ1-2; 9 bases line up with TRBD1. The germline CDR1 and CDR2 sequences are SGHRS and YFSETQ. V shed 2 bases and J 7 bases; nucleotides not matched to a gene: 6. CDR3 length: 14 residues. CDR3 nucleotides: TGCGCCAGCAGCTTTACACAGGGGGCGGGTGGCTACACCTTC. Protein product: CASSFTQGAGGYTF.

The chain links TRBV5-1 to TRBJ1-2; weak D call: TRBD1 (5 bases). The V end lost 2 bases, the J end lost 14 bases, and 16 bases lay between the germline ends. The CDR3 covers 12 residues. CDR1 and CDR2 (germline): SGHRS, YFSETQ. The CDR3 DNA reads as TGCGCCAGCAGCTTCGACAGCTCTAGATTAACCTTC. Its translation: CASSFDSSRLTF.

In DNA form, the CDR3 reads TGTGCCAGCTCTCGGGATACTTTTTACTACGAGCAGTACTTC. Translation: CASSRDTFYYEQYF. The chain uses TRBV18 and TRBJ2-7; possibly TRBD2 for D (5 bases). Looked up from germline, CDR1 is KGHSH and CDR2 is LQKENI. The CDR3 extends over 14 amino acids. V was shortened by 6 bases and J by 3 bases, with 15 bases between the two germline ends.

This clone was seen only a few times. The chain recombines TRBV5-6 with TRBJ2-1, with a weak D call TRBD2 (6 bases). Looked up from germline, CDR1 is SGHDT and CDR2 is YYEEEE. The CDR3 sequence is 16 residues long. V was cut by 4 bases and J by 0 bases, with 14 bases left in between. The chain's CDR3 is CASSMRAGSSYNEQFF. In nucleotides, the CDR3 is TGTGCCAGCAGCATGCGGGCGGGGAGCTCCTACAATGAGCAGTTCTTC.

In its sample, this clone is medium-sized (0.01 to 0.1%). The chain recombines TRBV10-3 with TRBJ1-1, with 7 nucleotides matching TRBD1. Germline-derived CDR1 and CDR2 are ENHRY and SYGVKD. This CDR3 spans 13 amino acids. V gave up 4 bases and J gave up 7 bases; unmatched junction bases: 6. CDR3 residues: CAISGTGANEAFF. In DNA, the CDR3 is TGTGCCATCAGTGGGACAGGTGCTAATGAAGCTTTCTTT.

The chain joins TRBV7-3 to TRBJ1-3; D may be TRBD1 (6 bases). CDR1 and CDR2 from the germline V gene are SGHTA and FQGTGA. CDR3 length: 15 residues. With 5 bases removed from V and 0 bases from J, the gap between germline ends came to 11 bases. The CDR3 spells CASSKRGGSGNTIYF. In DNA, the CDR3 is TGTGCCAGCAGCAAGAGAGGGGGCTCTGGAAACACCATATATTTT.

This clone has a handful of counts. The CDR3 here is CASSLTGSKGQTAFF. The CDR3 coding sequence is TGTGCCAGCAGCTTAACAGGTTCGAAGGGACAGACGGCTTTCTTT. This rearrangement joins TRBV7-3 to TRBJ1-1, with 7 bases matching TRBD1. The junction had 12 bases not matched to a gene; V was cut back by 0 bases and J by 11 bases. This CDR3 contains 15 residues. The germline gives CDR1 SGHTA, CDR2 FQGTGA.

Only one count was recorded for this clone. This chain links TRBV19 with TRBJ1-5, with D unclear. This CDR3 has 18 residues. In germline, CDR1 is LNHDA, CDR2 SQIVND (reference sequence). Trimming took 3 bases from V and 1 from J, leaving 19 bases between them. The CDR3 sequence: CASSIWSVRAGSNQPQHF. DNA for the CDR3: TGTGCCAGTAGTATTTGGTCCGTTAGGGCCGGGAGCAATCAGCCCCAGCATTTT.

The rearrangement uses TRBV19 and TRBJ2-7; possible D gene TRBD2, 5 bases. Trimming removed 8 bases at V and 3 bases at J, with 26 bases between. This CDR3 contains 17 residues. Germline V lookup: CDR1 LNHDA, CDR2 SQIVND (reference sequence). Here the CDR3 reads CASLVNDTREWGYEQYF. CDR3 nucleotides: TGTGCCAGTTTGGTAAACGATACAAGGGAGTGGGGCTACGAGCAGTACTTC. Full variable domain (remainder filled in from reference TRBV19 and TRBJ2-7): DGGITQSPKYLFRKEGQNVTLSCEQNLNHDAMYWYRQDPGQGLRLIYYSQIVNDFQKGDIAEGYSVSREKKESFPLTVTSAQKNPTAFYLCASLVNDTREWGYEQYFGPGTRLTVT.

The chain carries TRBV11-3 and TRBJ2-3, with D perhaps matching TRBD2 (6 bases). V gave up 6 bases and J gave up 6 bases, with 13 bases separating them. CDR1 is SGHNT and CDR2 is YENEEA in the germline V gene. This CDR3 is 13 amino acids long. The CDR3 protein is CASSLTRLDTQYF. In nucleotides, the CDR3 is TGTGCCAGCAGTCTGACTAGATTGGATACGCAGTATTTT.

The rearrangement links TRBV28 to TRBJ1-6; D is uncertain. This CDR3 comprises 17 residues. V was cut by 5 bases and J by 0 bases, with 14 bases left in between. CDR1 and CDR2 (germline): MDHEN, SYDVKM. CDR3 protein: CASSIVGSRSYNSPLHF. CDR3 in DNA: TGTGCCAGCAGTATCGTCGGCAGTCGCTCCTATAATTCACCCCTCCACTTT.

The V and J genes are TRBV6-5 and TRBJ1-2, with a possible D match to TRBD1 (6 bases). The CDR3 length is 13 residues. Germline V gene sequence: CDR1 MNHEY, CDR2 SVGAGI. V lost 4 bases, J lost 8 bases, and 14 bases lay in between. The CDR3: CASSLNRVLGYTF. CDR3 nucleotides: TGTGCCAGCAGTTTGAACAGGGTTCTGGGCTACACCTTC.

This clone has just one count. The chain joins TRBV29-1 to TRBJ1-2, with 9 bases identical to TRBD1. The junction had 4 bases not matched to a gene; V was cut back by 5 bases and J by 6 bases. CDR3 length: 12 amino acids. The germline gives CDR1 SQVTM, CDR2 ANQGSEA. The chain's CDR3 is CSVRTGVDGYTF. The CDR3 nucleotides are TGCAGCGTTCGGACAGGGGTTGATGGCTACACCTTC.